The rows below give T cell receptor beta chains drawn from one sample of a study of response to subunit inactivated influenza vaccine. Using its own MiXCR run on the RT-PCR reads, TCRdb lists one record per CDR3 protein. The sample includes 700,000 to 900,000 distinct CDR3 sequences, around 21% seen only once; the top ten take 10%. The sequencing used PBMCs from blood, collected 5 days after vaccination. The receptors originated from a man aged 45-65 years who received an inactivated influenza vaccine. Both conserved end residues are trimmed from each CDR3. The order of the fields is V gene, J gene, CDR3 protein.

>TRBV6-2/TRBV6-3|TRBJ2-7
ASSYGWTSSYEQY
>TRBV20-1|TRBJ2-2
SARRGTGELF
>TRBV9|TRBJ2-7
ASSVAGTSGIYEQY
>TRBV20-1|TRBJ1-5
SAKGNSNQPQH
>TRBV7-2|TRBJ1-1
ASSWNTEAF
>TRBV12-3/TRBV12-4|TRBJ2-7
ASRSGTSYEQY
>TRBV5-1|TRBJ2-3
ASRAGTGFADTQY
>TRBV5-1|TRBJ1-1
ASSSPQGWNTEAF
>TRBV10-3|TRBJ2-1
AAIGPYNEQF
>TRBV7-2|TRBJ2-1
ASRPTSGPEQF
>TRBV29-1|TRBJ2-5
SVRAGCGETQY
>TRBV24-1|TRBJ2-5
ATSERTGVQETQY
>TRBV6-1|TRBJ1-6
ASRNRDTGNSPLH
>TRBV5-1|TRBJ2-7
ASSPFGQNYEQY
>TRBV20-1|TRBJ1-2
SATPGRRTGYT
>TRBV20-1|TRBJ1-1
SASLGFYSTEAF
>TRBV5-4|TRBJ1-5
ASSLGGQGSGQPQH
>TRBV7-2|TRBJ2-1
ASSLGAVLNEQF
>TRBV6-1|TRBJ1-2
ASRTQGHYGYT
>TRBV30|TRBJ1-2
ACLGLGYGYT
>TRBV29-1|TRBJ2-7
SVEDWRQGSYEQY
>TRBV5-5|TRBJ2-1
ASSVEQGYNEQF